This record concerns one T cell receptor beta chain sequence. Its antigen remains unknown. The data are from a study of T cells in Graves' hyperthyroidism and ophthalmopathy. The study, taken as a whole, reports: Ophthalmopathy was predicted by the model a median of approximately 6 months ahead of onset.

The CDR3 sequence is 16 residues long. The V gene's germline CDR1 is KGHDR and CDR2 SFDVKD. V lost 2 bases to trimming and J lost 5 bases; unmatched junction nucleotides: 7. RNA transcripts were the template for amplifying TCR beta CDR3 regions. The HTBI primer set drove a first-round RT-PCR of the TCR CDR3. Each CDR3 protein gets one entry after TCRdb re-called the multiplex PCR reads with MiXCR. There are some 740,000 distinct CDR3 sequences in the sample; 14% occur only once, and 9.5% to 13% lies in the top ten. Absent ophthalmopathy progression within 18 months defined stable Graves' hyperthyroidism. Exclusion criteria comprised uncontrolled infection, other autoimmune disease, pregnancy or lactation. Each diagnosis was grounded in clinical symptoms, serum thyroxine and TRAb, thyroid ultrasound, and orbital computed tomography.

The rearrangement links TRBV24-1 to TRBJ1-5; 8 bases align to TRBD1. The receptor comes from a woman younger than 30 with Graves' hyperthyroidism. Material: blood. This chain's CDR3 is CATSDSTGVGDQPQHF. The DNA of the CDR3 is TGTGCCACCAGTGATTCGACAGGGGTTGGCGATCAGCCCCAGCATTTT.